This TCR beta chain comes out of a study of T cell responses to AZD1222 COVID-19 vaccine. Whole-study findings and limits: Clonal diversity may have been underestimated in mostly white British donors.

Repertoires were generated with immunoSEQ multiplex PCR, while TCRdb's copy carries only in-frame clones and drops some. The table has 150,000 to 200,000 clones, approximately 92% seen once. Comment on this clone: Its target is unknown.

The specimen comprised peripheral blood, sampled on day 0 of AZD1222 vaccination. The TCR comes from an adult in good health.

The CDR3 reads CASSLLRGGGYTF. Here the CDR3 DNA reads TGTGCCAGCAGTTTACTCAGGGGAGGCGGCTACACCTTC. V usage is TRBV28 and J usage is TRBJ1-2; tentative D call: TRBD1 (6 bases). The CDR3 runs to 13 residues. Germline V gene lookup returns CDR1 MDHEN and CDR2 SYDVKM. The V end lost 2 bases, the J end lost 8 bases, and 12 bases lay between the germline ends.